One and the same sample provided the 12 T cell receptor beta chains below, sequenced in a study of blood T cell repertoires in COVID-19. Clones were read by immunoSEQ multiplex PCR, and TCRdb kept only the in-frame ones, dropping some. The top ten hold over 15% of the sample, which has over 150,000 clones, approximately 91% seen once. Sequencing used peripheral blood. The receptors were gathered from a man in his fifties with COVID-19, enrolled during active disease.

The chain joins TRBV6-5 to TRBJ1-5, with D possibly matching TRBD1 (6 bases). This CDR3 is built from 15 residues. Germline CDR1 and CDR2: MNHEY and SVGAGI. V gave up 5 bases and J gave up 6 bases, with 17 bases separating them. CDR3 DNA sequence: TGTGCCAGCAGTCCCCTCGGGGGGGCTGGTCAGCCCCAGCATTTT. This translates into CASSPLGGAGQPQHF.

This chain links TRBV2 with TRBJ2-3, with 8 bases aligning to TRBD1. There are 17 residues in the CDR3. Germline V lookup: CDR1 SNHLY, CDR2 FYNNEI. Trimming cost V 3 bases and J 0 bases; bases outside gene matches: 8. This CDR3 is CASSDYGTGSSTDTQYF. CDR3 in DNA: TGTGCCAGCAGTGATTACGGGACAGGTTCTAGCACAGATACGCAGTATTTT.

In its sample, this clone was seen a few times. The chain is built from TRBV7-9 and TRBJ1-3; a weak D match, TRBD1 (6 bases). The CDR3 loop spans 16 amino acids. The germline V gene has CDR1 SEHNR and CDR2 FQNEAQ (reference sequence). Trimming shortened V by 5 bases and J by 4 bases, and 18 bases separated the two germline ends. The CDR3 nucleotides are TGTGCCAGCAGCACCTCCATTTGGACAGAAGGAAACACCATATATTTT. Protein product: CASSTSIWTEGNTIYF. The variable domain in full, with the rest retrieved from reference TRBV7-9 and TRBJ1-3, is DTGVSQNPRHKITKRGQNVTFRCDPISEHNRLYWYRQTLGQGPEFLTYFQNEAQLEKSRLLSDRFSAERPKGSFSTLEIQRTEQGDSAMYLCASSTSIWTEGNTIYFGEGSWLTVV.

The chain carries TRBV9 and TRBJ2-2, with D possibly being TRBD2 (6 bases). The V gene lost 4 bases and the J gene lost 2 bases, with 21 bases spanning the gap. From germline, CDR1 is SGDLS and CDR2 YYNGEE. The CDR3 is 18 residues long. DNA of the CDR3: TGTGCCAGCAGCCCCCGGCTTAATACACTAGCTAACACCGGGGAGCTGTTTTTT. This encodes CASSPRLNTLANTGELFF.

This chain connects TRBV5-4 to TRBJ2-7, with D uncertain. CDR1 and CDR2 (germline): SGHNT, YYREEE (reference sequence). With 2 bases removed from V and 3 bases from J, the gap between germline ends came to 9 bases. The CDR3 has 13 residues. The CDR3 region has the DNA TGTGCCAGCAGCTTTGAGGTGGGCTACGAGCAGTACTTC. Residues: CASSFEVGYEQYF.

The V gene is TRBV19, the J gene TRBJ1-3; D may be TRBD1 (6 bases). This CDR3 region has 15 residues. Germline V CDR1 and CDR2: LNHDA, SQIVND (reference sequence). Deletions cut 2 bases from V and 3 bases from J, with 11 bases between. Here the CDR3 reads CASSIPGASGNTIYF. The CDR3 DNA is TGTGCCAGTAGTATACCAGGGGCGAGTGGAAACACCATATATTTT.

The chain recombines TRBV9 with TRBJ2-1, with D possibly being TRBD2 (6 bases). V shed 3 bases and J shed 11 bases, with 15 bases lying between them. This CDR3 is 13 amino acids long. The germline gives CDR1 SGDLS, CDR2 YYNGEE. Here the CDR3 reads CASSATGGPKQFF. Here the CDR3 DNA reads TGTGCCAGCAGCGCGACCGGAGGGCCTAAGCAGTTCTTC. Full variable domain (outside the CDR3, taken from reference TRBV9 and TRBJ2-1): DSGVTQTPKHLITATGQRVTLRCSPRSGDLSVYWYQQSLDQGLQFLIQYYNGEERAKGNILERFSAQQFPDLHSELNLSSLELGDSALYFCASSATGGPKQFFGPGTRLTVL.

V is TRBV19 and J is TRBJ2-5; TRBD2 aligns across 12 bases. With 4 bases clipped from V and 5 bases from J, the junction kept 11 bases outside the gene matches. Germline values: CDR1 LNHDA, CDR2 SQIVND (reference sequence). This CDR3 contains 17 residues. CDR3 residues: CASSTTSGGRGWETQYF. CDR3 nucleotides: TGTGCCAGTAGTACGACTAGCGGGGGCCGCGGGTGGGAGACCCAGTACTTC.

The chain employs TRBV3-1 (or the pseudogene TRBV3-2) and TRBJ1-1; D perhaps matches TRBD1 (6 bases). CDR3 length: 13 amino acids. The V and J ends lost 1 base and 11 bases respectively, with 14 bases between them. Germline V gene data show CDR1 as LGHDT and CDR2 as YNNKEL (reference sequence). CDR3 sequence reads: CASSQGAGQRAFF. For the CDR3, the DNA is TGTGCCAGCAGCCAAGGAGCTGGACAGCGGGCTTTCTTT.

This chain links TRBV7-3 with TRBJ2-5; 7 positions match TRBD2. The CDR3 has 14 residues. Germline trimming cut 1 base from V and 2 bases from J; bases unmatched to any gene: 1. CDR1 and CDR2 from the germline V gene are SGHTA and FQGTGA. The CDR3 nucleotides are TGTGCCAGCAGCTTAAACGGGGGGCAAGAGACCCAGTACTTC. This sequence encodes CASSLNGGQETQYF.

The V call is TRBV2, the J call TRBJ1-1, with 7 nucleotides matching TRBD1. V lost 7 bases to trimming and J lost 5 bases; unmatched junction nucleotides: 7. Germline V gene lookup returns CDR1 SNHLY and CDR2 FYNNEI. The CDR3 sequence is 13 residues long. The CDR3 DNA reads TGTGCCAGCATCCCCCCACAGGGGACTGAAGCTTTCTTT. This translates into CASIPPQGTEAFF.

The V and J genes are TRBV19 and TRBJ1-1; D call uncertain. Deletions cut 6 bases from V and 0 bases from J, with 8 bases between. The CDR3 consists of 13 residues. CDR1 and CDR2 from the germline V gene are LNHDA and SQIVND (reference sequence). CDR3 nucleotide sequence: TGTGCCAGTAGCAGAAAACTGAACACTGAAGCTTTCTTT. Its translation: CASSRKLNTEAFF.